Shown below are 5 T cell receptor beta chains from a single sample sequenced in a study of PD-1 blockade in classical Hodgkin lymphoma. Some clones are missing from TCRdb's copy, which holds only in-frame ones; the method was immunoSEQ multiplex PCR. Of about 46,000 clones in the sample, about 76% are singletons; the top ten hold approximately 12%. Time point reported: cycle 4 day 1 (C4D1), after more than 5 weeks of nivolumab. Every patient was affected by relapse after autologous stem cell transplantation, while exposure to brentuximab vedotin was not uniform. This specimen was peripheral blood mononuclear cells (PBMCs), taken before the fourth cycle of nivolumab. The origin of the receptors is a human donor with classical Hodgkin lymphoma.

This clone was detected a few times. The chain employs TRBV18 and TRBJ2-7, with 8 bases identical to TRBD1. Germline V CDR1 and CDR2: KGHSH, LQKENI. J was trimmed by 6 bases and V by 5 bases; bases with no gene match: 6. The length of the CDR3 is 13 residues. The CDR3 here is CASSSGQGAEQYF. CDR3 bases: TGTGCCAGCTCATCCGGACAGGGAGCCGAGCAGTACTTC.

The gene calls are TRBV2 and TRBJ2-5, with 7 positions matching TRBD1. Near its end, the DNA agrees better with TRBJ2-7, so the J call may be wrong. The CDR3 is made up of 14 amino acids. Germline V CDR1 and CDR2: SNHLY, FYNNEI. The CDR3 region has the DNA TGTGCCAGCAGTCTCCAGACAGGGAGCTACGAGCAGTACTTC. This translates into CASSLQTGSYEQYF.

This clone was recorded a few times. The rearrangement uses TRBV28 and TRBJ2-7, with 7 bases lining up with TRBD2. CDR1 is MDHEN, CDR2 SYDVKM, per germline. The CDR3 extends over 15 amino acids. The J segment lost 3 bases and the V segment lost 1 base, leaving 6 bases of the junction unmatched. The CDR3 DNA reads TGTGCCAGCAGTTTATTGGGAGGGGAGGGCTACGAGCAGTACTTC. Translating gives CASSLLGGEGYEQYF.

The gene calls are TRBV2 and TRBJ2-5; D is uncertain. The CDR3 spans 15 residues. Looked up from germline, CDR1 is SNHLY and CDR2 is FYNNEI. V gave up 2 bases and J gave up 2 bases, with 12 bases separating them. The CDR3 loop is CASSETRATQETQYF. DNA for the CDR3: TGTGCCAGCAGTGAAACTCGAGCGACTCAAGAGACCCAGTACTTC.

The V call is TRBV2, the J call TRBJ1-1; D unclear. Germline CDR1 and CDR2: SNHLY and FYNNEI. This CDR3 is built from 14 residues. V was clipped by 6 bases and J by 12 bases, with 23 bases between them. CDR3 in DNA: TGTGCCAGCAGAGATTTGACAAGTCCGCGTCCAACTTTCTTT. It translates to CASRDLTSPRPTFF.